The clone carrying this T cell receptor beta chain occurred a few times. TCRdb itself ran the 5' RACE reads through MiXCR, one entry per CDR3 protein. The top ten clones hold approximately 3.1% of a sample with about 64,000 distinct CDR3 sequences, 20% to 25% of them seen once. The CDR3 runs to 15 residues. Looked up from germline, CDR1 is SGHRS and CDR2 is YFSETQ. Trimming shortened V by 4 bases and J by 3 bases, and 15 bases separated the two germline ends. The chain carries TRBV5-1 and TRBJ2-3; a weak D match, TRBD1 (5 bases). Sequenced: memory CD4+ T cells sorted from a lymph node. Subset denoted: memory CD4+ T cells, CD4+CD45RO+CD25-. This TCR derives from a female donor with breast cancer. The CDR3 here is CASSLNPQATDTQYF. DNA of the CDR3: TGCGCCAGCAGCCTTAACCCACAGGCTACAGATACGCAGTATTTT.